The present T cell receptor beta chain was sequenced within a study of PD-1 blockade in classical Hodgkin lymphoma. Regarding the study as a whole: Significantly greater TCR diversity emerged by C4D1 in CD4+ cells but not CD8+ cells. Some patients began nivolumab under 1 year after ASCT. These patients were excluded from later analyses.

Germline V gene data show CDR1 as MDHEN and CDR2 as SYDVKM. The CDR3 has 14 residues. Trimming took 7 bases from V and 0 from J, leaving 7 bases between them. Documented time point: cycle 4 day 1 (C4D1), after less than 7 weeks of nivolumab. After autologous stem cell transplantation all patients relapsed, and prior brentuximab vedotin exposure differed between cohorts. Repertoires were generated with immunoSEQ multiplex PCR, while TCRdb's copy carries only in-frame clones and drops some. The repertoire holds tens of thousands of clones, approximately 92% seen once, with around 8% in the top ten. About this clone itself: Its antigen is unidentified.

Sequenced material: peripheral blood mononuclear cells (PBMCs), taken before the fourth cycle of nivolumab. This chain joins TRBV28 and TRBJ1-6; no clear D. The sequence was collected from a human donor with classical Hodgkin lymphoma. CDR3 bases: TGTGCCAGCACCCTCAGCTCCTATAATTCACCCCTCCACTTT. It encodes CASTLSSYNSPLHF.